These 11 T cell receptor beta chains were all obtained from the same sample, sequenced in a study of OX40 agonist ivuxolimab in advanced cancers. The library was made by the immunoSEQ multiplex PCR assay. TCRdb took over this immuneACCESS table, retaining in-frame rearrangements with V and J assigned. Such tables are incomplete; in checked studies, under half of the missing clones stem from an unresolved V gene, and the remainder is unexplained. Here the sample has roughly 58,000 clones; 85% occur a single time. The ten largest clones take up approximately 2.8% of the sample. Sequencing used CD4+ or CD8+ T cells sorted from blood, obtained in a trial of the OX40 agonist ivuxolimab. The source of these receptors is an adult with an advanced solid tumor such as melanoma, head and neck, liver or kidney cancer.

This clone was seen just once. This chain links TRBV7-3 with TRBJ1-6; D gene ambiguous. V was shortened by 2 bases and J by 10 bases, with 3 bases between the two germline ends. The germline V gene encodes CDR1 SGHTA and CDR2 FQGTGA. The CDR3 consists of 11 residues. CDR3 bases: TGTGCCAGCAGCTTAGGCTCACCCCTCCACTTT. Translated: CASSLGSPLHF.

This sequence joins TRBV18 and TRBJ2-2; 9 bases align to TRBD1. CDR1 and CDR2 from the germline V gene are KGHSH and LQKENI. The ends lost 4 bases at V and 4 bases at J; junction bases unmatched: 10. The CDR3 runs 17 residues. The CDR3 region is CASSRNTGTGSTGELFF. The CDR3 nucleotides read TGTGCCAGCTCACGGAATACCGGGACAGGGAGCACCGGGGAGCTGTTTTTT.

This CDR3 reads CASSAKPPNEQFF. CDR3 DNA: TGTGCCAGCAGCGCAAAACCCCCCAATGAGCAGTTCTTC. The J gene is TRBJ2-1, the V gene TRBV7-3; D not certain. The CDR3 spans 13 residues. Germline V CDR1 and CDR2: SGHTA, FQGTGA. The V and J ends lost 5 bases and 6 bases respectively, with 11 bases between them.

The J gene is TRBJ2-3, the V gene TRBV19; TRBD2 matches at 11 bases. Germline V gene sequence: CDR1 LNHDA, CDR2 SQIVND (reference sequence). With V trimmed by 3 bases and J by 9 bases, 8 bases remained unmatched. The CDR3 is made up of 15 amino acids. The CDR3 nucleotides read TGTGCCAGTAGTATGGAACTGGGACTAGCGGTGACGCAGTATTTT. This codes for CASSMELGLAVTQYF. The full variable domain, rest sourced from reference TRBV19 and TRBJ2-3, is DGGITQSPKYLFRKEGQNVTLSCEQNLNHDAMYWYRQDPGQGLRLIYYSQIVNDFQKGDIAEGYSVSREKKESFPLTVTSAQKNPTAFYLCASSMELGLAVTQYFGPGTRLTVL.

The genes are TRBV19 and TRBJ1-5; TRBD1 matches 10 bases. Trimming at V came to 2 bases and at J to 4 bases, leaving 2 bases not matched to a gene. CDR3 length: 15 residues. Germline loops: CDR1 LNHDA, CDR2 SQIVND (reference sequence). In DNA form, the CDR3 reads TGTGCCAGTAGTATACGGGACAGGGGTAATCAGCCCCAGCATTTT. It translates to CASSIRDRGNQPQHF.

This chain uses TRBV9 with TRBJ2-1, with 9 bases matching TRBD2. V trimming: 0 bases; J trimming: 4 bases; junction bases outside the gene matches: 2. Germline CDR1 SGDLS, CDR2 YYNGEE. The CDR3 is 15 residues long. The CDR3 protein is CASSVGGGAYNEQFF. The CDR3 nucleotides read TGTGCCAGCAGCGTAGGCGGGGGGGCTTACAATGAGCAGTTCTTC.

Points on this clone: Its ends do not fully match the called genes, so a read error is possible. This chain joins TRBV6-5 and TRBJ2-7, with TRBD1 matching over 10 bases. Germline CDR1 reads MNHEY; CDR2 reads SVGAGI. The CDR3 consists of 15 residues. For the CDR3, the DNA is TGTGCCAGCAGTTCCCCGGGACAGGGGACCTACGAGCGGTACTTC. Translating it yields CASSSPGQGTYERYF.

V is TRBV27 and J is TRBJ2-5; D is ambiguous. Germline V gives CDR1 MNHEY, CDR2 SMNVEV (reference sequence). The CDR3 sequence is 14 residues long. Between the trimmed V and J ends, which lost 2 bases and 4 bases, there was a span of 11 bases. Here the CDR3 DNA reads TGTGCCAGCAGTTTAAGTTTCCCCCCAGAGACCCAGTACTTC. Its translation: CASSLSFPPETQYF.

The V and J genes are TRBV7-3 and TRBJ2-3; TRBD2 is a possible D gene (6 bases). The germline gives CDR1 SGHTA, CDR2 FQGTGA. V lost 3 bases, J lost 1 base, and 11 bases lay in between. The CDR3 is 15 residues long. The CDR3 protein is CASSFSSEGTDTQYF. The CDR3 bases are TGTGCCAGCAGCTTTTCTAGCGAGGGCACAGATACGCAGTATTTT.

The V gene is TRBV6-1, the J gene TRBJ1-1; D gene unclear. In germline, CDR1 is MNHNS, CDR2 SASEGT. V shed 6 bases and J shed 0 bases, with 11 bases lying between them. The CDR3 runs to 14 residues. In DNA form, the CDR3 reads TGTGCCAGCAGGCAGGCCGGGCTGAACACTGAAGCTTTCTTT. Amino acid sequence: CASRQAGLNTEAFF.

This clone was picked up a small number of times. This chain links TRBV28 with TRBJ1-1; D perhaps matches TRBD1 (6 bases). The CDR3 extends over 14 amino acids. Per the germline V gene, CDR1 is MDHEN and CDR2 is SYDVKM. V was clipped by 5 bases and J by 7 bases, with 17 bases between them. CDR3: CASSSGQQSNEAFF. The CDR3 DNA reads TGTGCCAGCAGTAGCGGACAGCAGTCCAATGAAGCTTTCTTT.